The clone carrying this T cell receptor (beta chain) showed up just a few times. These data come from a study of T-cell memory formation after mild COVID-19. Amplification by 5'RACE using constant-segment primers produced TCR alpha and TCR beta cDNA libraries that carried sample barcodes and UMIs. TCRdb ran MiXCR on the 5' RACE reads and lists one entry per CDR3 protein. The sample records roughly 550,000 distinct CDR3 sequences, roughly 21% being singletons. The CDR3 is 13 amino acids. Trimming pared 1 base from V and 12 bases from J, leaving 13 bases between. Germline CDR1 and CDR2: SGHVS and FQNEAQ.

This receptor was identified in an adult woman who had mild COVID-19 (a few samples of this study predate the infection). Cell type and time point are not known. The gene calls are TRBV7-8 and TRBJ2-1; D is unclear. Sequenced sample: PBMCs or a T cell subset sorted from them (not recorded which). The CDR3 protein is CASSLETRYLQFF. The CDR3 region has the DNA TGTGCCAGCAGCTTAGAGACCCGCTACTTGCAGTTCTTC.